The 27 T cell receptor beta chains listed next were all sequenced from one sample in a study of cytomegalovirus exposure and HLA in healthy donors. Researchers ran the PCR with 60 Vbeta and 13 Jbeta primers. Clones were sequenced by immunoSEQ multiplex PCR, and TCRdb holds only the in-frame ones, with some missing. The table has about 130,000 clones, around 75% seen once. The sample taken for sequencing was PBMCs. The receptors were sampled from a man aged 60-69 years in good health and CMV-seropositive.

This clone was observed a single time. The chain is built from TRBV29-1 and TRBJ2-2; the match to TRBD1 covers 12 bases. This CDR3 contains 15 residues. J was trimmed by 5 bases and V by 5 bases; bases with no gene match: 6. Germline-derived CDR1 and CDR2 are SQVTM and ANQGSEA. The CDR3 sequence: CSVTGTGGRTGELFF. In DNA form, the CDR3 reads TGCAGCGTTACCGGGACAGGGGGCCGAACCGGGGAGCTGTTTTTT.

This clone has a single count. This chain links TRBV15 with TRBJ1-3; D may be TRBD1 (6 bases). The CDR3 spans 16 residues. CDR1 LNHNV and CDR2 YYDKDF come from the germline V gene (reference sequence). V shed 1 base and J shed 4 bases, with 14 bases lying between them. CDR3 nucleotide sequence: TGTGCCACCAGCAGAGTCGGGGGGCATTGGGGAAACACCATATATTTT. Translated: CATSRVGGHWGNTIYF.

This clone was detected once. The chain carries TRBV30 and TRBJ2-1; 8 bases fit TRBD2. Germline-derived CDR1 and CDR2 are GTSNPN and SVGIG (reference sequence). V shed 2 bases and J 4 bases; nucleotides not matched to a gene: 7. The CDR3 length is 15 residues. CDR3 sequence: CAWSTRGGRYNEQFF. For the CDR3, the DNA is TGTGCCTGGAGTACCCGGGGGGGCCGTTACAATGAGCAGTTCTTC.

V usage is TRBV29-1 and J usage is TRBJ2-4; D is perhaps TRBD2 (7 bases). The CDR3 is 14 residues long. V lost 3 bases and J 5 bases, leaving 14 bases between the germline ends. CDR1 and CDR2 from the germline V gene are SQVTM and ANQGSEA. The CDR3 region is CSVDRGGGQNIQYF. DNA for the CDR3: TGCAGCGTTGATAGGGGGGGTGGTCAAAACATTCAGTACTTC.

Points on this clone: Other DNA sequences within the sample encode an identical CDR3. The V and J genes are TRBV5-1 and TRBJ1-2, with 7 bases fitting TRBD1. The V gene end was trimmed by 0 bases and the J gene end by 5 bases; junction bases not matched to a gene: 7. Germline values: CDR1 SGHRS, CDR2 YFSETQ. This CDR3 has 15 amino acids. CDR3 residues: CASSLGQGSPYGYTF. DNA for the CDR3: TGCGCCAGCAGCTTGGGACAGGGCTCCCCTTATGGCTACACCTTC.

The V and J genes are TRBV6-5 and TRBJ2-3; tentative D call: TRBD1 (6 bases). Germline lookup yields CDR1 MNHEY and CDR2 SVGAGI. V gave up 4 bases and J gave up 3 bases, with 14 bases separating them. This CDR3 region has 15 residues. This chain's CDR3 is CASSFRQAATDTQYF. In DNA, the CDR3 is TGTGCCAGCAGTTTCAGACAGGCGGCGACAGATACGCAGTATTTT.

The chain recombines TRBV7-9 with TRBJ1-4; 8 bases are shared with TRBD1. V dropped 2 bases and J dropped 3; count of bases not matched to a gene: 2. CDR1 and CDR2 from the germline V gene are SEHNR and FQNEAQ (reference sequence). The length of the CDR3 is 15 residues. The CDR3 DNA reads as TGTGCCAGCAGCTTACAGGGGGCGTCTAATGAAAAACTGTTTTTT. Translated: CASSLQGASNEKLFF. The entire variable domain, with the rest obtained from reference TRBV7-9 and TRBJ1-4, is as follows: DTGVSQNPRHKITKRGQNVTFRCDPISEHNRLYWYRQTLGQGPEFLTYFQNEAQLEKSRLLSDRFSAERPKGSFSTLEIQRTEQGDSAMYLCASSLQGASNEKLFFGSGTQLSVL.

V usage is TRBV7-3 and J usage is TRBJ1-5; D gene unclear. The CDR3 consists of 16 residues. Trimming pared 0 bases from V and 4 bases from J, leaving 13 bases between. In germline, CDR1 is SGHTA, CDR2 FQGTGA. CDR3 sequence: CASSLTVTYPNQPQHF. The CDR3, as DNA: TGTGCCAGCAGCTTAACGGTAACCTATCCAAATCAGCCCCAGCATTTT.

The J gene is TRBJ1-1, the V gene TRBV11-3, with TRBD1 as a possible D gene (5 bases). V lost 4 bases, J lost 1 base, and 10 bases lay in between. Per germline, CDR1 SGHNT and CDR2 YENEEA. The CDR3 consists of 14 residues. The CDR3, as DNA: TGTGCCAGCAGCTCTCAAAGGGGGAACACTGAAGCTTTCTTT. Translated, it gives CASSSQRGNTEAFF.

This rearrangement joins TRBV4-1 to TRBJ1-4; D not certain. Germline V gene data show CDR1 as MGHRA and CDR2 as YSYEKL. V was trimmed by 1 base and J by 0 bases, leaving 15 bases between them. There are 18 residues in the CDR3. The chain's CDR3 is CASSQGPARASTNEKLFF. CDR3 nucleotide sequence: TGCGCCAGCAGCCAAGGACCGGCGCGGGCCTCAACTAATGAAAAACTGTTTTTT.

The CDR3 nucleotides read TGCGCCAGCAGCTTGCGGGGACAGCTCAATGAGCAGTTCTTC. It translates to CASSLRGQLNEQFF. This chain joins TRBV5-1 and TRBJ2-1; 7 bases are shared with TRBD1. The V gene end was trimmed by 1 base and the J gene end by 6 bases; junction bases not matched to a gene: 4. This CDR3 has 14 amino acids. Per germline, CDR1 SGHRS and CDR2 YFSETQ. Drawing the rest from reference TRBV5-1 and TRBJ2-1, the complete variable domain is KAGVTQTPRYLIKTRGQQVTLSCSPISGHRSVSWYQQTPGQGLQFLFEYFSETQRNKGNFPGRFSGRQFSNSRSEMNVSTLELGDSALYLCASSLRGQLNEQFFGPGTRLTVL.

The chain has TRBV29-1 and TRBJ2-1, with D possibly TRBD1 on 5 matching bases. The CDR3 has 10 residues. Germline V gene lookup returns CDR1 SQVTM and CDR2 ANQGSEA. Trimming cost V 7 bases and J 9 bases, with 10 bases left between them. The CDR3 bases are TGCAGCGCCAGGGTCGGTGAGCAGTTCTTC. It specifies CSARVGEQFF.

The rearrangement joins TRBV19 to TRBJ2-5, with D perhaps TRBD1 (6 bases). Germline assignment: CDR1 LNHDA and CDR2 SQIVND (reference sequence). The CDR3 contains 13 residues. V shed 4 bases and J shed 2 bases, with 8 bases lying between them. CDR3 sequence: CASSTGTQETQYF. The CDR3 DNA sequence: TGTGCCAGTAGTACCGGGACACAAGAGACCCAGTACTTC.

This sequence joins TRBV5-6 and TRBJ1-1, with D possibly being TRBD1 (6 bases). V was trimmed by 7 bases and J by 0 bases, leaving 13 bases between them. Germline CDR1 reads SGHDT; CDR2 reads YYEEEE. The CDR3 is 14 residues long. The CDR3 protein is CASLRAGVNTEAFF. As DNA, the CDR3 is TGTGCCAGCTTAAGGGCAGGGGTGAACACTGAAGCTTTCTTT.

This clone was counted between two and nine times. This chain joins TRBV5-8 and TRBJ2-7; 12 bases match TRBD1. Germline lookup yields CDR1 SGHTS and CDR2 YDEGEE. V gave up 2 bases and J gave up 7 bases; unmatched junction bases: 7. The CDR3 extends over 15 amino acids. DNA for the CDR3: TGTGCCAGCAGCTTACCGGGACAGGGGGCAGAAGAGCAGTACTTC. Protein sequence: CASSLPGQGAEEQYF.

Details on this clone: The sample contains more than one DNA sequence encoding this CDR3. The genes are TRBV18 and TRBJ2-1; the D is unclear. Between the trimmed V and J ends, which lost 3 bases and 1 base, there was a span of 4 bases. The CDR3 runs 13 residues. Germline V CDR1 and CDR2: KGHSH, LQKENI. The CDR3 nucleotides read TGTGCCAGCTCACCCTCGTCCTACAATGAGCAGTTCTTC. Amino acid sequence: CASSPSSYNEQFF.

The V and J genes are TRBV6-6 and TRBJ2-7, with 8 bases lining up with TRBD1. Germline assignment: CDR1 MNHNY and CDR2 SVGAGI (reference sequence). CDR3 size: 15 residues. J gave up 1 base and V 4 bases, and 6 bases lay outside the gene matches. CDR3 nucleotides: TGTGCCAGCAGTTCGACACAGGGGGGTTCCTACGAGCAGTACTTC. Translation: CASSSTQGGSYEQYF.

V gene TRBV19 combines with J gene TRBJ1-1, with 7 bases that match TRBD1. This CDR3 spans 12 amino acids. The V gene end was trimmed by 5 bases and the J gene end by 10 bases; junction bases not matched to a gene: 7. Germline CDR1 is LNHDA and CDR2 is SQIVND (reference sequence). CDR3 sequence: CASSRQGRAAFF. CDR3 coding DNA: TGTGCCAGTAGTCGACAGGGAAGGGCAGCTTTCTTT.

The CDR3 bases are TGTGCCAGCAGCGCGGGGGGGACAGATACGCAGTATTTT. It codes for CASSAGGTDTQYF. The rearrangement links TRBV5-6 to TRBJ2-3, with TRBD2 identical over 9 bases. CDR3 length: 13 amino acids. With 4 bases clipped from V and 3 bases from J, the junction kept 0 bases outside the gene matches. CDR1 and CDR2 from the germline V gene are SGHDT and YYEEEE.

The J gene is TRBJ2-1, the V gene TRBV6-5; 9 bases agree with TRBD2. Trimming cost V 4 bases and J 1 base; bases outside gene matches: 5. Germline CDR1 is MNHEY and CDR2 is SVGAGI. The CDR3 consists of 16 residues. In DNA, the CDR3 is TGTGCCAGCAGTTGGGGGACTAGCCGTTCCTACAATGAGCAGTTCTTC. It yields the protein CASSWGTSRSYNEQFF.

The chain links TRBV7-9 to TRBJ2-1, with 12 bases lining up with TRBD2. This CDR3 comprises 15 residues. Losses at the gene ends were 5 bases for V and 6 bases for J; bases not matched to a gene: 5. Germline CDR1 and CDR2: SEHNR and FQNEAQ (reference sequence). CDR3: CASSTASGGVNEQFF. DNA for the CDR3: TGTGCCAGCAGCACCGCTAGCGGGGGGGTCAATGAGCAGTTCTTC.

This clone showed up just once. J is TRBJ2-7 and V is TRBV27, with 12 positions matching TRBD2. The V and J ends lost 6 bases and 3 bases, in that order; junction bases with no gene match: 6. There are 15 residues in the CDR3. From germline, CDR1 is MNHEY and CDR2 SMNVEV (reference sequence). The chain's CDR3 is CASRMGLAGVYEQYF. For the CDR3, the DNA is TGTGCCAGCAGGATGGGACTAGCGGGTGTCTACGAGCAGTACTTC.

This chain uses TRBV7-9 with TRBJ2-1, with 7 bases identical to TRBD1. Germline-derived CDR1 and CDR2 are SEHNR and FQNEAQ (reference sequence). The CDR3 is 14 amino acids. Losses at the gene ends were 5 bases for V and 8 bases for J; bases not matched to a gene: 9. The DNA for the CDR3 is TGTGCCAGCAGCCACTGGACAGGACGTGATGAGCAGTTCTTC. Protein sequence: CASSHWTGRDEQFF.

The chain carries TRBV6-5 and TRBJ1-6; 8 positions agree with TRBD1. The CDR3 is 14 residues long. Germline V lookup: CDR1 MNHEY, CDR2 SVGAGI. Unmatched junction bases numbered 5, after V lost 6 bases and J lost 7 bases. CDR3 DNA: TGTGCCAGCAGGGGGGACAGGTCCAATTCACCCCTCCACTTT. Amino acids: CASRGDRSNSPLHF.

The gene calls are TRBV10-1 and TRBJ1-2, with a possible D match to TRBD1 (5 bases). The V and J ends lost 6 bases and 0 bases respectively, with 8 bases between them. Looked up from germline, CDR1 is WNHNN and CDR2 is SYGVQD (reference sequence). The CDR3 length is 13 residues. DNA of the CDR3: TGCGCCAGCAGCAGGGATACTAACTATGGCTACACCTTC. This encodes CASSRDTNYGYTF.

The V gene is TRBV28, the J gene TRBJ1-1; D may be TRBD1 (6 bases). Germline assignment: CDR1 MDHEN and CDR2 SYDVKM. The CDR3 is 15 amino acids. V was shortened by 3 bases and J by 5 bases, with 16 bases between the two germline ends. The CDR3, as DNA: TGTGCCAGCAGTTTGGGGGGGGCGAGGGGTACTGAAGCTTTCTTT. It codes for CASSLGGARGTEAFF.

The V and J genes are TRBV28 and TRBJ1-2; D perhaps matches TRBD1 (5 bases). Looked up from germline, CDR1 is MDHEN and CDR2 is SYDVKM. The V and J ends lost 1 base and 7 bases respectively, with 40 bases between them. This CDR3 comprises 23 residues. CDR3 protein: CASSLSGVGTNIRGRGRSLGYTF. The CDR3, as DNA: TGTGCCAGCAGTTTATCAGGTGTCGGCACAAATATCAGAGGGAGGGGACGTTCGCTTGGCTACACCTTC.